This T cell receptor (beta chain) is drawn from a study of identical twins. V lost 5 bases to trimming and J lost 5 bases; unmatched junction nucleotides: 9. The CDR3 loop spans 16 amino acids. Germline CDR1 reads SNHLY; CDR2 reads FYNNEI. TCRdb reprocessed the 5' RACE reads with MiXCR, giving one entry per CDR3 protein. The sample lists around 550,000 distinct CDR3 sequences; about 15% were seen once. This clonotype was seen a few times. The antigen remains undetermined. Broader study findings: The study based its conclusions on cross-sectional statistical analysis and did not follow the same donors.

The same sample was also used in a study of yellow fever vaccine responses in identical twins.

This clonotype was obtained from a woman under 30 in good health. V gene TRBV2 combines with J gene TRBJ2-2; 9 bases map to TRBD1. The sample taken for sequencing was CD4+ T cells sorted from blood. CDR3 in amino acids: CASSKPGQGRTGELFF. Written as DNA, the CDR3 is TGTGCCAGCAGTAAACCGGGACAGGGTCGGACCGGGGAGCTGTTTTTT.